The entry below gives a single T cell receptor (beta chain) sequence along with its context. Its binding antigen is unknown. No much larger clonotype is one base removed from it; base qualities were not supplied. This sample is part of a study of cytomegalovirus exposure and HLA in healthy donors (dated by TCRdb to about 2017). At the level of the whole study: An earlier analysis of 587 of the donors reported approximately 280 Gb of sequence data and 117 million unique TCR beta sequences obtained from some 170 million T cells. The study profiled the T cell repertoires of under 700 subjects by immunosequencing and related them to cytomegalovirus serostatus. An earlier analysis of 500 to 750 of the donors applied high-throughput TCR beta sequencing to assess whether each TCR beta V gene segment acted as functional or pseudogenic. Along with the approximately 650-subject first cohort, a separate validation cohort of roughly 110 different subjects was used. An early release that covered about 600 HLA-typed donors contained approximately 300 gigabases of sequencing data and 80 million or so unique TCR sequences. Every repertoire in the discovery cohort had been generated on one and the same sequencing platform. HLA typing covered class I and class II loci at four-digit resolution. Rather than drawing on any new phenotypic data, the later analysis identified candidate immune exposures from TCR beta sequences and the way those sequences occurred across donors. Among some 410 genotyped donors of the cohort, an average of about 240,000 unique TCR beta nucleotide sequences were sequenced per donor, about a sixth of them non-productive. The study aimed to test whether signatures of past pathogen exposure could be identified by cataloging public T cell receptors. Donor age, sex, ethnicity and CMV serostatus were compiled together with the repertoire data. To predict cytomegalovirus infection status, the study brought together high-throughput TCR immunosequencing, statistical association of individual TCRs with disease status, and machine learning. Of the roughly 410 genotyped donors, 81% were placed in the genetic ancestry cluster associated with self-reported Caucasian donors. The number of donors typed differed by locus, with about 629-630 for A, B, C, DRB1 and DQB1, around 500 for DQA1, 600 to 610 for DPA1, and under 490 for DPB1. Roughly five DR-DQ haplotypes were treated as single units for association and clustering because of strong linkage in the cohort. A later analysis re-examined previously published TCR beta repertoires from roughly 650 donors and added high-resolution HLA genotyping to investigate patterns of TCR occurrence. Genome-wide SNP genotypes for about three fifths of the roughly 670 donors were used in a later genetic analysis, which treated that subset as a discovery cohort. The investigation overall reported the following: A later analysis found that TCR association rates varied across HLA loci, with DRB1 alleles showing the most associated TCRs and HLA-C alleles the fewest. A cluster of highly shared sequence variants was judged likely to be a technical artifact of the sequencing pipeline. In a later analysis, HLA-associated TCR beta chains were found to be more clonally expanded and to have lower generation probabilities than equally common non-associated chains. Correlated functional status among segregating V segments might reflect linkage disequilibrium, but an unknown experimental factor could not be ruled out. The authors suggested that the approach could potentially be extended to other disease states and immunological phenotypes. Because counts were too low, some 17 rarely observed V segments, including chromosome 9 orphons, were left out of the earlier analysis of 500 to 750 of the donors. Compared with the 666-donor mean, donors in an Asian-associated ancestry cluster had fewer N-insertions in productive TCRs, according to a later genetic analysis. The presence/absence analyses assumed that sequencing depth was roughly uniform across donors, and that assumption may not be true. According to a later analysis, parvovirus B19, influenza, CMV and Epstein-Barr virus appeared linked to several top co-occurrence clusters. CMV serostatus was the only immune exposure information available for the cohort. In vitro tests confirmed that a few of the cytomegalovirus-associated TCR beta chains recognize cytomegalovirus antigens. Cytomegalovirus status was reported to be diagnosed by the classifier with high specificity and sensitivity in both the original and validation cohorts. In an earlier analysis of about 540 of the donors, most TCR beta V segments were observed in productive rearrangements about 87% or about 30% of the time, broadly matching IMGT annotations. At a false discovery rate of 0.05, a later analysis linked fewer than 20,000 TCR beta sequences to specific HLA alleles. When HLA alleles, especially DR and DQ, strongly co-occurred, attributing TCR associations to individual alleles was difficult. The study gave a list of about 150 TCR beta chains associated with cytomegalovirus. An association between a missense DCLRE1C variant and V-gene and J-gene trimming of TCR beta chains was found in a later genetic analysis and replicated in an independent cohort. Only TCR beta chains were sequenced in this cohort, and the absence of alpha or paired-chain data limited detectable features. A further reported finding was that TCR beta sequences accurately predicted the HLA-A and HLA-B alleles for most subjects in the first cohort. In a later analysis, most CMV-associated TCR beta chains were found to appear HLA-restricted, with HLA associations seemingly driven largely by CMV exposure. Because some donors lacked HLA typing at each locus, the association tests relied only on the typed subset. Most TCR sequences were observed very rarely across donors, whereas some public TCRs were present in many individuals.

The cohort was made up of hundreds of healthy bone marrow donors. All cohort members were sampled while nominally healthy, although unrecorded immune exposures were likely present. The donor was CMV seropositive and belonged to the group of more than 250 seropositive cohort members. A peripheral blood sample was collected from each donor, and TCR beta sequencing was performed on peripheral blood mononuclear cells. Genomic DNA was extracted from the blood cell samples with the Qiagen DNeasy Blood Extraction Kit. Library method: the immunoSEQ multiplex PCR assay. The multiplex PCR relied on a mix of 60 forward primers for TCR Vbeta segments and 13 reverse primers for TCR Jbeta segments. The CDR3 region of rearranged TCR beta genes was amplified from genomic DNA with a multiplex PCR assay. On the Illumina HiSeq System, the amplified TCR beta libraries were sequenced as 87-base-pair reads. Regarding the original processing steps: A later analysis counted about 76 million unique TCR beta chains across the 650 to 800 repertoires, and roughly 11 million of these chains were shared by at least two donors. Raw reads were error-corrected and collapsed into unique sequences by a nearest-neighbor algorithm in which closely related sequences were merged to remove PCR and sequencing errors. Alignment of CDR3 sequences to IMGT reference sequences was used to assign V, D and J gene segments. For a sequence to be retained, a match of at least six nucleotides to both a V gene segment and a J gene segment was required. A rearrangement counted as productive if the CDR3 had no stop codons and remained in frame with V and J, and every other rearrangement counted as non-productive. Following IMGT convention, CDR3 was defined as the stretch from the second conserved V-encoded cysteine to the conserved J-encoded phenylalanine. Sequences without an unambiguous match to a single V gene segment were excluded from the earlier analysis of 500 to 700 of the donors. In an earlier analysis of several hundred of the donors, V segments were called functional above 56.7% productive rearrangements and were called segregating when the between-donor standard deviation exceeded 5%. A statistical classification framework was built to diagnose cytomegalovirus status from the catalog of TCR beta chain sequences. In a later analysis, TCR nucleotide sequences were compared against IMGT/GENE-DB human TR gene sequences so that V and J genes could be assigned. Using the TCRdist pipeline, a later analysis assigned CDR3 sequences along with most-parsimonious VDJ recombination scenarios. In a later analysis, every TCR beta chain was defined by the combination of its CDR3 amino acid sequence and its V-gene family, and reads without a unique V-gene family were dropped. A later analysis removed roughly 590 highly shared, low-generation-probability nucleotide sequences to deal with suspected cross-contamination and a sequencing artifact. In a later analysis, a clonal expansion index was calculated for each public chain from normalized within-repertoire ranks of inferred template counts. A later analysis computed generation probabilities with a VDJ recombination model fitted to out-of-frame rearrangements, and checked the results against IGoR. Hypergeometric tests were used in a later analysis to score TCR-TCR, TCR-HLA and TCR-CMV co-occurrence, with a repertoire-size bias correction applied to the TCR pairs. A later analysis estimated false discovery rates by permuting HLA or CMV assignments 20 times. In a later analysis, co-occurring TCRs were grouped using DBSCAN, with TCRdist sequence similarity added in when clustering inside HLA-allele-positive subsets. For co-occurrence clustering, repertoires with fewer than 30,000 or more than 120,000 public chains were excluded, along with 4 to 6 repertoires with anomalous nucleotide sharing. Held by TCRdb, this immuneACCESS table contains in-frame sequences only and omits some clones. Under half of the omission traces to an unresolved V gene where checked; the cause of the rest is unknown. The V and J calls and clone size come from that table; D and trimming were worked out from the DNA. This sample lists around 92,000 clones; about 80% were detected once. 3% to 4% of the sample belongs to the ten largest clones.

This clonotype was sampled from a female donor in good health and CMV-seropositive. Source material: PBMCs.

The DNA reads as follows: TGCGCCAGCAGCTTGGGTGCCTACACAGATACGCAGTATTTT. This sequence encodes CASSLGAYTDTQYF. The chain joins TRBV5-1 to TRBJ2-3, with no confidently assigned D gene. V is reduced by 0 bases and J by 2 bases, leaving a spacing of 7 bases between them. Sequences SGHRS (CDR1) and YFSETQ (CDR2) are obtained from the germline V gene. Including the terminal cysteine and phenylalanine, the CDR3 comprises 14 residues. The retained sequence is limited to the CDR3, 42 bases, with the frame set at the first base.